The T cell receptor (beta chain) under discussion was sequenced for a study of CD39 and CD103 CD8 tumor-infiltrating T cells (dated by TCRdb to the late 2010s). Context from the whole study: An HPV-positive HNSCC, an HPV-negative HNSCC, an ovarian cancer and a melanoma patient were represented in the repertoire comparisons shown. TCRbeta CDR3 deep sequencing compared repertoires of CD8 TIL subsets defined by CD103 and CD39 with peripheral memory CD8 T cells. General study outcomes and caveats: Clonotypes from DP TILs were seldom detected in blood or uninvolved lymph node, while clonotypes from DN TILs overlapped to a large extent with peripheral memory CD8 repertoires. DP CD8 TILs appeared to be more oligoclonal than DN and SP CD8 TILs and blood memory CD8 T cells, with about 50-90% covered by the top 30 clonotypes.

Regarding this clone: The target of this receptor is not known. No much larger clone exists at a distance of one base, and base qualities are not known.

For each subset, between roughly 10,000 and 100,000 sorted cells were used for genomic DNA extraction with the DNeasy Blood and Tissue Kit. The immunoSEQ service sequenced and mapped the TCRbeta V-J or V-D-J regions, with coverage above 9x for each sample. From the authors' description of their analysis: Analysis was limited to productive rearrangements exported from the immunoSEQ Analyzer platform, and clonality was evaluated on the 500 most abundant clones. To quantify how much repertoires overlapped between populations, both the Morisita-Horn similarity index and the Jaccard index were used. Morisita-Horn similarity between CD8 T-cell subset TCR repertoires was measured in six or seven cancer patients. Held by TCRdb, this immuneACCESS table contains in-frame sequences only and omits some clones. Under half of the omission traces to an unresolved V gene where checked; the cause of the rest is unknown. That table is the source of V, J and clone size, and D and trimming were worked out from the DNA. The sample profile shows about 15,000 clones; about nine tenths of them were found once. In total, the top ten clones hold around 4% of the sample.

At the time of sample collection the patients were not on therapy, although prior treatments varied from chemotherapy, radiotherapy, surgery and immunotherapy to no treatment. After thawing, cells were enriched for T lymphocytes using a negative-selection kit, with EpCAM beads added for tumor-infiltrating lymphocytes. Memory CD8 T cells were sorted as CD8+CD4-CD45RA- cells regardless of CCR7 expression. Peripheral blood mononuclear cells were isolated by Ficoll-Paque PLUS gradient and cryopreserved before analysis. Populations were sorted on a FACSAria II to approximately 99% purity, and the cell pellets were frozen for TCR sequencing without being cultured. The CDR3 numbers 13 residues from cysteine through phenylalanine. Only the CDR3 portion is preserved as DNA: 39 bases, with reading frame beginning at the first base. As encoded in the germline V gene, CDR1 is SGHDN while CDR2 is FVKESK. The V end loses 1 base and the J end loses 3 bases, and a stretch of 6 bases separates them.

The TCR sequence derives from a human donor with head and neck squamous cell carcinoma. The source material was CD8+ T cells sorted from blood. What this sample's cell subset or site label stands for: total memory CD8 T cells (CD45RA-CCR7+/-) from blood or uninvolved lymph node. This receptor chain uses TRBV14 and TRBJ1-2; a confident D gene designation cannot be given. The CDR3 here reads CASSQGIYYGYTF. Here is the DNA: TGTGCCAGCAGCCAAGGCATATACTATGGCTACACCTTC.